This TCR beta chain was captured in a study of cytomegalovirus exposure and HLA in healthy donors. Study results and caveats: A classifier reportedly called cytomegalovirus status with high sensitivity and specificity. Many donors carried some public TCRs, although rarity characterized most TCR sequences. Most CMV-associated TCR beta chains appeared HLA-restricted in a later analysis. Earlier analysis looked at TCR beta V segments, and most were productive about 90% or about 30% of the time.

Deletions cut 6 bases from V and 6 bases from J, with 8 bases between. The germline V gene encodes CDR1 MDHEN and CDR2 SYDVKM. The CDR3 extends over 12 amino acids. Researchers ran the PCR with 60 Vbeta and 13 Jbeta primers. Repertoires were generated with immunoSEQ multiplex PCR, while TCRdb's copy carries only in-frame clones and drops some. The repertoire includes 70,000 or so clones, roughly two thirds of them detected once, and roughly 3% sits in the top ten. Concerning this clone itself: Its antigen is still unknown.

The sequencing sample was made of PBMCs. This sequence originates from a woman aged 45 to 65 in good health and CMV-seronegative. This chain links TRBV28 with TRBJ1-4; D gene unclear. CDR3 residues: CASSSVDEKLFF. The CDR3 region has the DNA TGTGCCAGCAGCTCAGTGGATGAAAAACTGTTTTTT.